The 26 T cell receptor beta chains listed next were all sequenced from one sample in a study of blood T cell repertoires in COVID-19. The method was immunoSEQ multiplex PCR; TCRdb's version includes in-frame clones alone and lacks a portion of them. This repertoire shows around 250,000 clones, about 88% found once; its top ten account for approximately 6.6%. The sequenced sample consisted of PBMCs or T cells enriched from blood (not recorded which). Every receptor here comes from a woman in her 50s who had been exposed to COVID-19.

The chain links TRBV4-3 to TRBJ1-2, with no clear D. The CDR3 extends over 13 amino acids. From germline, CDR1 is LGHNA and CDR2 YSLEER. Trimming stripped 3 bases from V and 6 bases from J, with 11 bases between. CDR3 in amino acids: CASSHAVGDGYTF. The CDR3 DNA reads as TGCGCCAGCAGCCACGCCGTCGGGGATGGCTACACCTTC.

This clone came up once. The chain recombines TRBV3-1 (or the pseudogene TRBV3-2) with TRBJ1-2; D call uncertain. The germline V gene encodes CDR1 LGHDT and CDR2 YNNKEL (reference sequence). The CDR3 loop spans 13 amino acids. The V and J ends lost 4 bases and 4 bases respectively, with 10 bases between them. The CDR3 spells CASSPPGLYGYTF. As DNA, the CDR3 is TGTGCCAGCAGCCCTCCCGGACTCTATGGCTACACCTTC.

The rearrangement uses TRBV19 and TRBJ2-5, with D maybe TRBD2 (6 bases). V shed 5 bases and J shed 2 bases, with 12 bases lying between them. The CDR3 extends over 14 amino acids. The germline CDR1 and CDR2 sequences are LNHDA and SQIVND (reference sequence). As DNA, the CDR3 is TGTGCCAGTAGTGGCCCGGGACTTCAAGAGACCCAGTACTTC. Encoded protein: CASSGPGLQETQYF.

The chain links TRBV19 to TRBJ1-1; TRBD1 is a possible D gene (5 bases). This CDR3 contains 15 residues. Between the trimmed V and J ends, which lost 1 base and 0 bases, there was a span of 9 bases. Germline-derived CDR1 and CDR2 are LNHDA and SQIVND (reference sequence). The CDR3 sequence: CASSIVGALNTEAFF. The CDR3, as DNA: TGTGCCAGTAGTATAGTAGGGGCCCTGAACACTGAAGCTTTCTTT.

The chain combines TRBV19 with TRBJ1-2, with D unresolved. CDR3 size: 14 residues. Looked up from germline, CDR1 is LNHDA and CDR2 is SQIVND (reference sequence). V lost 3 bases and J lost 7, with 15 bases in between. The CDR3 DNA reads as TGTGCCAGTAGTATCGGTGGACTGACTATTGGCTACACCTTC. This codes for CASSIGGLTIGYTF.

V usage is TRBV19 and J usage is TRBJ2-6, with 8 positions matching TRBD2. CDR3 length: 18 residues. CDR1 and CDR2 from the germline V gene are LNHDA and SQIVND (reference sequence). J was trimmed by 0 bases and V by 5 bases; bases with no gene match: 9. CDR3 protein: CASSSTGGGPSGANVLTF. DNA of the CDR3: TGTGCCAGTAGTTCCACGGGAGGGGGGCCCTCTGGGGCCAACGTCCTGACTTTC.

The chain is built from TRBV12-3 or TRBV12-4 and TRBJ1-1; no firm D call. Trimming removed 3 bases from V and 10 bases from J, with 12 bases in between. This CDR3 is built from 12 residues. DNA for the CDR3: TGTGCCAGCAGTTTGTTAGGACTCGGAGCTTTCTTT. This translates into CASSLLGLGAFF.

V and J are TRBV14 and TRBJ2-3; TRBD2 is a possible D gene (6 bases). V dropped 7 bases and J dropped 1 base, with 18 bases sitting between them. The CDR3 runs to 16 residues. Germline V gene data show CDR1 as SGHDN and CDR2 as FVKESK. CDR3 in amino acids: CASTSNGGSGTDTQYF. The CDR3 DNA reads TGTGCCAGCACCTCAAACGGGGGTAGCGGCACAGATACGCAGTATTTT.

This clone was detected ten times or more. The rearrangement uses TRBV7-6 and TRBJ2-5; 7 bases fit TRBD1. The CDR3 has 16 amino acids. The V gene end was trimmed by 1 base and the J gene end by 3 bases; junction bases not matched to a gene: 8. Germline V gene lookup returns CDR1 SGHVS and CDR2 FNYEAQ. In DNA form, the CDR3 reads TGTGCCAGCAGCTTAGGAAACAGGGGTACAGAAGAGACCCAGTACTTC. The encoded protein is CASSLGNRGTEETQYF.

The chain combines TRBV2 with TRBJ1-5; D is unclear. Germline V CDR1 and CDR2: SNHLY, FYNNEI. The CDR3 length is 15 residues. Trimming took off 7 bases at V and 6 bases at J, with 19 bases between the two ends. CDR3 loop: CASTELGSAGQPQHF. DNA of the CDR3: TGTGCCAGCACGGAACTGGGCTCCGCCGGTCAGCCCCAGCATTTT.

The chain joins TRBV19 to TRBJ1-3, with a weak D call TRBD1 (5 bases). There are 14 residues in the CDR3. V was trimmed by 7 bases and J by 2 bases, leaving 12 bases between them. In germline, CDR1 is LNHDA, CDR2 SQIVND (reference sequence). CDR3 sequence (DNA): TGTGCCAGTAAGGTGGGACTAACTGGAAACACCATATATTTT. Its protein is CASKVGLTGNTIYF.

The rearrangement joins TRBV30 to TRBJ2-5; TRBD2 agrees at 10 bases. Unmatched junction bases numbered 7, after V lost 2 bases and J lost 4 bases. CDR3 size: 15 residues. Germline V gene lookup returns CDR1 GTSNPN and CDR2 SVGIG (reference sequence). CDR3 in amino acids: CAWSPPSGGTETQYF. The DNA of the CDR3 is TGTGCCTGGAGTCCTCCTAGCGGGGGAACAGAGACCCAGTACTTC.

This clone was picked up one time. The chain joins TRBV5-1 to TRBJ2-5; D not certain. CDR3 length equals 14 residues. V was cut by 0 bases and J by 5 bases, with 11 bases left in between. Germline V gene sequence: CDR1 SGHRS, CDR2 YFSETQ. CDR3 in DNA: TGCGCCAGCAGCTTGGAACCGGCGGCTGAGACCCAGTACTTC. Translation: CASSLEPAAETQYF.

This clone was seen just once. The CDR3 protein is CASSLSGGNQPQHF. For the CDR3, the DNA is TGTGCCAGCAGCTTAAGTGGAGGCAATCAGCCCCAGCATTTT. The chain couples TRBV11-2 to TRBJ1-5; D gene unclear. The germline V gene encodes CDR1 SGHAT and CDR2 FQNNGV. Trimming took off 2 bases at V and 2 bases at J, with 7 bases between the two ends. The CDR3 is 14 amino acids.

The chain joins TRBV28 to TRBJ1-4, with TRBD1 as a possible D gene (6 bases). The CDR3 covers 14 residues. The V and J ends lost 4 bases and 4 bases respectively, with 10 bases between them. Germline V gene data show CDR1 as MDHEN and CDR2 as SYDVKM. The CDR3 sequence: CASSYPGVNEKLFF. The CDR3 nucleotides are TGTGCCAGCAGTTACCCAGGGGTTAATGAAAAACTGTTTTTT.

This clone was detected a few times. J is TRBJ1-3 and V is TRBV4-1, with TRBD1 as a possible D gene (6 bases). The length of the CDR3 is 17 residues. The V end lost 4 bases, the J end lost 0 bases, and 16 bases lay between the germline ends. Germline CDR1 is MGHRA and CDR2 is YSYEKL. The chain's CDR3 is CASSPLRTAGSGNTIYF. Written as DNA, the CDR3 is TGCGCCAGCAGCCCACTAAGGACAGCCGGCTCTGGAAACACCATATATTTT.

This sequence joins TRBV7-7 and TRBJ2-1; D remains ambiguous. CDR3 length equals 15 residues. V was cut by 1 base and J by 9 bases, with 16 bases left in between. From germline, CDR1 is SSHAT and CDR2 FNYEAQ (reference sequence). For the CDR3, the DNA is TGTGCCAGCAGCTTAGGGGCTGGCGAAAATAGTGAGCAGTTCTTC. Its protein is CASSLGAGENSEQFF.

This rearrangement joins TRBV5-4 to TRBJ2-5, with a tentative D call TRBD1 (5 bases). V lost 4 bases, J lost 1 base, and 11 bases lay in between. Germline V CDR1 and CDR2: SGHNT, YYREEE (reference sequence). This CDR3 contains 14 residues. Here the CDR3 reads CASSRDRVQETQYF. DNA for the CDR3: TGTGCCAGCAGCCGCGACAGAGTCCAAGAGACCCAGTACTTC.

A few counts support this clone. For the CDR3, the DNA is TGTGCCAGCAGTTCTGACGGGGGTACGTTCCACTTT. This translates into CASSSDGGTFHF. This chain links TRBV11-2 with TRBJ1-6, with TRBD1 as a possible D gene (5 bases). V gave up 6 bases and J gave up 17 bases, with 17 bases separating them. The CDR3 consists of 12 residues. The germline V gene encodes CDR1 SGHAT and CDR2 FQNNGV.

The rearrangement uses TRBV12-5 and TRBJ1-4; D is ambiguous. Trimming removed 7 bases at V and 0 bases at J, with 9 bases between. The germline CDR1 and CDR2 sequences are LGHNT and FRNRAP. CDR3 length equals 14 residues. Here the CDR3 reads CASVASSTNEKLFF. CDR3 nucleotide sequence: TGTGCTAGTGTCGCGTCGTCAACTAATGAAAAACTGTTTTTT.

The chain has TRBV5-8 and TRBJ1-1, with 7 bases fitting TRBD1. Germline CDR1 reads SGHTS; CDR2 reads YDEGEE. The CDR3 consists of 16 residues. After removal of 0 bases from V and 3 bases from J, the junction contained 8 bases not matched to a gene. The DNA for the CDR3 is TGTGCCAGCAGCTTGGACAGACAGGGTCCGGACACTGAAGCTTTCTTT. Translating gives CASSLDRQGPDTEAFF.

This clone was detected only once. The genes are TRBV3-1 (or the pseudogene TRBV3-2) and TRBJ1-4, with D perhaps TRBD1 (6 bases). Trimming took 5 bases from V and 8 from J, leaving 12 bases between them. Germline V lookup: CDR1 LGHDT, CDR2 YNNKEL (reference sequence). This CDR3 has 13 amino acids. Here the CDR3 DNA reads TGTGCCAGCAGCTACAGGGATTCCGAAAAACTGTTTTTT. Encoded protein: CASSYRDSEKLFF.

The rearrangement joins TRBV3-1 (or the pseudogene TRBV3-2) to TRBJ1-1, with D hard to call. The V gene lost 6 bases and the J gene lost 4 bases, with 21 bases spanning the gap. Germline lookup yields CDR1 LGHDT and CDR2 YNNKEL (reference sequence). The CDR3 has 16 amino acids. CDR3 coding DNA: TGTGCCAGCAGTCGCAGCCTAACCCACACGGGCACTGAAGCTTTCTTT. This encodes CASSRSLTHTGTEAFF.

DNA for the CDR3: TGTGCCAGCAGTTACACCGGGACTTTCACAGAGACCCAGTACTTC. Its protein product is CASSYTGTFTETQYF. J is TRBJ2-5 and V is TRBV6-2 or TRBV6-3; maybe TRBD2 (6 bases). V lost 2 bases to trimming and J lost 4 bases, with 14 bases between them. The CDR3 consists of 15 residues. Germline CDR1 MNHEY, CDR2 SVGEGT.

The chain has TRBV28 and TRBJ1-5, with a tentative D call TRBD1 (6 bases). V lost 0 bases to trimming and J lost 4 bases, with 10 bases between them. CDR1 and CDR2 from the germline V gene are MDHEN and SYDVKM. The CDR3 length is 15 residues. The CDR3: CASSLWDSPNQPQHF. The DNA of the CDR3 is TGTGCCAGCAGTTTATGGGACAGCCCTAATCAGCCCCAGCATTTT.

V is TRBV6-4 and J is TRBJ2-7, with D hard to call. Germline-derived CDR1 and CDR2 are MRHNA and SNTAGT. The ends were cut back, 10 bases at V and 0 bases at J, with 10 bases in the middle. The CDR3 is 12 amino acids. This CDR3 is CATRHRSYEQYF. The CDR3 nucleotides are TGTGCCACCAGACACCGCTCCTACGAGCAGTACTTC.